This TCR beta chain was obtained from a study of blood T cell repertoires in COVID-19. Overall study: The United States, Italy and Spain provided the acute and convalescent COVID-19 samples.

Per the study methods: Amplification with reference gene primers provided the estimates of nucleated cell counts. Sequencing was performed with immunoSEQ multiplex PCR; in TCRdb, only in-frame clones are kept and a portion is missing. V and J calls and clone size are given by that table; D and trimming were obtained from the DNA. The sample yields some 350,000 clones, 85% to 90% seen once. Cohorts were assigned according to the clinical history that participants reported. Either two negative PCRs, clearance, or symptom resolution qualified Cohort 3 donors as recovered. This clone was found once. Germline loops: CDR1 LNHDA, CDR2 SQIVND (reference sequence). This CDR3 spans 12 amino acids. V was trimmed by 5 bases and J by 6 bases, leaving 10 bases between them.

What was sequenced was PBMCs or T cells enriched from blood (not recorded which). V gene TRBV19 combines with J gene TRBJ1-2, with D tentatively TRBD1 (5 bases). The clonotype originates from a man younger than 35 who had recovered from COVID-19. CDR3 sequence: CASSAGIHGYTF. DNA of the CDR3: TGTGCCAGTAGTGCAGGGATCCATGGCTACACCTTC.